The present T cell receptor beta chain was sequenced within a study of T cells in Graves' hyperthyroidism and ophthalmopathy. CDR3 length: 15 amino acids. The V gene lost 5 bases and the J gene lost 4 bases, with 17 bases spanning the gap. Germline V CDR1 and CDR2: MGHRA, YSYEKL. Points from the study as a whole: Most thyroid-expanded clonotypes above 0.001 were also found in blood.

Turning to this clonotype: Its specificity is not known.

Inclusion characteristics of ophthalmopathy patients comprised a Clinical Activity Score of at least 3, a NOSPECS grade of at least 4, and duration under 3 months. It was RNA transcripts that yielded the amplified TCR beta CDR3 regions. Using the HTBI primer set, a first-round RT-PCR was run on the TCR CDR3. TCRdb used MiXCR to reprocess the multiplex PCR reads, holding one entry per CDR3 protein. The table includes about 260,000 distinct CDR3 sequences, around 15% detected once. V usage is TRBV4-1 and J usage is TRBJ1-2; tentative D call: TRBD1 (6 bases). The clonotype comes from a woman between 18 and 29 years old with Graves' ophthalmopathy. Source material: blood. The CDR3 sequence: CASSTNRVGGYGYTF. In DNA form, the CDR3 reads TGCGCCAGCAGCACAAACAGGGTGGGTGGCTATGGCTACACCTTC.